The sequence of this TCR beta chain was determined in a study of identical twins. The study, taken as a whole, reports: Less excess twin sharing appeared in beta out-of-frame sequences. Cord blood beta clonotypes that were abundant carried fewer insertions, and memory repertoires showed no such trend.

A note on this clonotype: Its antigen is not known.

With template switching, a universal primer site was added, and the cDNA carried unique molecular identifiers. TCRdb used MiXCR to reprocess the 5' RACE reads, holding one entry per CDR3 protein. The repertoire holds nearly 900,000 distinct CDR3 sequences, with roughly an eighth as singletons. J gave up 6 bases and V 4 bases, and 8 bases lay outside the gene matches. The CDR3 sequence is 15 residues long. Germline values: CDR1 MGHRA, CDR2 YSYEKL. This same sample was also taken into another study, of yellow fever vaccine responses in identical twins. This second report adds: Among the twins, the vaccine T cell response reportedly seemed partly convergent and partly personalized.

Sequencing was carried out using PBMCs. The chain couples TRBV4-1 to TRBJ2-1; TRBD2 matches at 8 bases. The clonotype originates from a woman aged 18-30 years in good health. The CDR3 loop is CASSPAGVIPNEQFF. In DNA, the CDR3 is TGCGCCAGCAGCCCAGCGGGAGTAATCCCCAATGAGCAGTTCTTC.